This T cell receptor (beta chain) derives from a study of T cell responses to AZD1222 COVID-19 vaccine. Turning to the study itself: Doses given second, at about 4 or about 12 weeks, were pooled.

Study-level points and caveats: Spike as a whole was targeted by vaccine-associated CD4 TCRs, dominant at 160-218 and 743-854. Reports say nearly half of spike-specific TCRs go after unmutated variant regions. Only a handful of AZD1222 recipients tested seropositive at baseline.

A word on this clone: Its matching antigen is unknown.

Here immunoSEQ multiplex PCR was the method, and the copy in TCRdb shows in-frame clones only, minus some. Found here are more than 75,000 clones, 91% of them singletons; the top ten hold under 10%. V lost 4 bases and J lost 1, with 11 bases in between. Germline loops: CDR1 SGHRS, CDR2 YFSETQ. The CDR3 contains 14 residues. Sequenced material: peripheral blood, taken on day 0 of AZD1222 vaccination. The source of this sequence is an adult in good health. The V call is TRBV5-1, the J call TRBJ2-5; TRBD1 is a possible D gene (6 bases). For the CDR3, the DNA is TGCGCCAGCAGCGGACAGACCATCCAAGAGACCCAGTACTTC. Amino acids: CASSGQTIQETQYF.